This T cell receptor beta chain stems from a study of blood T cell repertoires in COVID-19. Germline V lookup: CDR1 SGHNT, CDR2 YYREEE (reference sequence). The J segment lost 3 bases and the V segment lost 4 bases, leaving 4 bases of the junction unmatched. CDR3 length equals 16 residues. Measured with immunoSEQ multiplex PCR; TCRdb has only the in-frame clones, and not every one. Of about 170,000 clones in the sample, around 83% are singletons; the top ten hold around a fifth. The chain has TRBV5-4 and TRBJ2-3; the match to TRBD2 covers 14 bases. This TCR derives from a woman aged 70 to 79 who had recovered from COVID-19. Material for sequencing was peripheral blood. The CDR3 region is CASSQGLAGVTDTQYF. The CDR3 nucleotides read TGTGCCAGCAGCCAGGGACTAGCGGGAGTGACAGATACGCAGTATTTT.